Sequencing of this T cell receptor beta chain was carried out in a study of blood T cells in healthy people across ages (dated by TCRdb to the mid-2010s). For the study in its entirety: In model experiments, template switching captured about one uniquely barcoded TCR beta cDNA molecule for every two T cells. The donors were split into four age groups: young (average 16 years), middle-aged (around 40), aged (more than 55) and long-lived (approximately 89). Two additional independent replicas of 1 million unique cDNA reads from the same blood draw were analyzed for two donors (one aged 18 to 30 and one aged 80 or older). To avoid experimental bias, donors of different ages were spread randomly across the sequencing lanes. The study measured age-related changes in TCR beta repertoire diversity using deep sequencing normalized with unique cDNA molecular identifiers.

General findings and caveats noted by the study authors: Bulk unsorted PBMC profiling prevented conclusive comparison of naive and antigen-experienced compartments. Observed TCR beta diversity per million T cells fell roughly linearly with age, and a significant reduction was already apparent by age around 44. There was a strong correlation between observed TCR beta diversity and the percentage of naive T cells measured by flow cytometry. Estimates of total diversity based on one million sequenced T cells were regarded as lower bounds and as underestimates. Compared with the aged group, the long-lived group had more naive CD4+ T cells, fewer expanded clones and increased TCR diversity, suggesting age selection. The CMV infection status of donors was not known, potentially confounding age-related changes in expanded clonotypes.

This clonotype occurred a few times. The antigen it recognizes is unknown. Base qualities are missing; no much larger clone stands one base away. The donors were roughly 39 Caucasian individuals from Russia, aged roughly 6 to 100 years, who were systemically healthy. Roughly 9 milliliters of peripheral blood were drawn from each donor into EDTA-treated Vacutainer tubes. Ficoll-Paque density-gradient centrifugation was used to isolate PBMCs, with at least 6.5 million per sample. Total RNA, at least 5.5 micrograms per sample, was extracted from PBMCs with Trizol reagent. The percentages of naive CD45RAhigh/CD27high T cells were determined by flow cytometry on a PBMC aliquot from every donor. Receptor libraries were prepared by 5' RACE. Sequencing instrument: Illumina HiSeq 2500. A second PCR of about 6 to 11 cycles was performed with a sample-barcoded 5' primer and a J-beta primer mix. Each TCR beta cDNA molecule received a unique molecular identifier from a template-switch 5' adaptor carrying 12 random nucleotides. Each sample yielded at least 2.5 million CDR3-containing paired-end reads. First-strand cDNA was synthesized from all RNA with the Mint cDNA synthesis kit, primed by a TRBC-specific oligonucleotide. All cDNA was treated with uracil-DNA glycosylase and then went through a first 18-cycle PCR with the universal primers M1SS and BC2_uni_R. The authors' pipeline ran thus. Normalization of each sample was performed by random selection of 1 million high-quality reads, each carrying a distinct molecular identifier. Reads with shared molecular identifiers were discarded instead of being binned into consensus sequences. MiTCR, set to a Q25 quality threshold and the strictest error-elimination algorithm, was used for CDR3 identification, clonotype clustering and error correction. A nonparametric unseen species model with Euler transformation was used to estimate a lower bound on total TCR beta diversity. Through fastp at Q25 and MiXCR, TCRdb rebuilt clones from the public reads, retaining in-frame beta chains. Records with the same CDR3 protein are collapsed into one entry carrying the most frequent genes and DNA. TCRdb, not the original authors, processed these V and J calls. For this sample the table gives 2 million or so distinct CDR3 sequences, of which 49% were detected only once. The ten largest clones add up to roughly 2% of the sample.

This receptor was taken from a woman aged 40 to 50 in good health. Sequencing was done on a sample of blood.

CDR3 reads: CASSPPGQLRETQYF. The base sequence is TGTGCCAGCAGCCCACCGGGACAGTTGCGAGAGACCCAGTACTTC. The chain is encoded by TRBV7-2 joined to TRBJ2-5, with 7 middle bases fitting TRBD1. V ends up 5 bases short and J 4 bases short, with an unmatched junction base count of 10. CDR1 and CDR2, per the germline V gene, are SGHTA and FQGNSA. The CDR3 contains 15 residues, cysteine and phenylalanine counted. Kept here is only the CDR3 DNA, which spans 45 bases and is read in frame from base 1.